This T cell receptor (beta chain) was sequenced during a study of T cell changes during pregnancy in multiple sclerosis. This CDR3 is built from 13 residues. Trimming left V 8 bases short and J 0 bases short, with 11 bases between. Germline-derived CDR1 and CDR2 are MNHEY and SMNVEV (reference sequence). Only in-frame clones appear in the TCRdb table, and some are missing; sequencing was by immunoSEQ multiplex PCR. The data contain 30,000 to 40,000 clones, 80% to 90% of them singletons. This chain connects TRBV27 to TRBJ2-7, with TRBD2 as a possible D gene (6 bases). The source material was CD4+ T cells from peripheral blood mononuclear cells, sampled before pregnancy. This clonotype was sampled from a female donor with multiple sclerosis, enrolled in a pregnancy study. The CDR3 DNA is TGTGCCAGCTCCTTCGGGGGCTCCTACGAGCAGTACTTC. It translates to CASSFGGSYEQYF.